What follows is one T cell receptor (beta chain) and its context. This specimen belongs to a study of PD-L1 blockade in urothelial cancer. Study-level background: Patients began atezolizumab, 1,200 mg intravenously every 3 weeks, in the mid-2010s.

Time point described: pretreatment peripheral blood. Sample numbers ranged from 1 to 8 per patient, encompassing pretreatment and on-treatment collections. Only in-frame clones appear in the TCRdb table, and some are missing; sequencing was by immunoSEQ multiplex PCR. The sample has some 57,000 clones, more than 75% seen once. The CDR3 is 13 residues long. Per the germline V gene, CDR1 is SGHNT and CDR2 is YYREEE (reference sequence). V was trimmed by 3 bases and J by 2 bases, leaving 9 bases between them. The sequence was obtained from a man between 50 and 59 years old with urothelial cancer. V gene TRBV5-4 combines with J gene TRBJ2-7; D may be TRBD2 (7 bases). This sample comprised PBMCs, obtained around atezolizumab (anti-PD-L1) treatment. CDR3 DNA sequence: TGTGCCAGCAGCTCGCGGGGGCCCTACGAGCAGTACTTC. Translated: CASSSRGPYEQYF.